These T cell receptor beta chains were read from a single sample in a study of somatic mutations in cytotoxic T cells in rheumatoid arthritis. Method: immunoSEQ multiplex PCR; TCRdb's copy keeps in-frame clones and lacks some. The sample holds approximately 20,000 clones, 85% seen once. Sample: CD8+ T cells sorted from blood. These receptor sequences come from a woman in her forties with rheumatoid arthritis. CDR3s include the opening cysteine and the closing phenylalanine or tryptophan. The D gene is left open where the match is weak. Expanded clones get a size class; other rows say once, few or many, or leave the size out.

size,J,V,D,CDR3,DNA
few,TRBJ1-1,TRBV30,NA,CAWSVVARYTEAFF,TGTGCCTGGAGTGTAGTTGCTCGGTACACTGAAGCTTTCTTT
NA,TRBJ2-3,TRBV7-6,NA,CASSLAGADTQYF,TGTGCCAGCAGCTTAGCAGGGGCAGATACGCAGTATTTT
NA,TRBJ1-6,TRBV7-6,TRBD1,CASSPGGVNSPLHF,TGTGCCAGCAGCCCAGGGGGTGTCAATTCACCCCTCCACTTT
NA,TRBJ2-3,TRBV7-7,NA,CASSLAEALGPKTDTQYF,TGTGCCAGCAGCTTAGCGGAGGCCCTAGGGCCGAAGACAGATACGCAGTATTTT
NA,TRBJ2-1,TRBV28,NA,CASSFSFGRSEQFF,TGTGCCAGCAGTTTTAGTTTTGGTAGAAGTGAGCAGTTCTTC
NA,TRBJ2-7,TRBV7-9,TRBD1,CASSLYTRQGDIPLEQYF,TGTGCCAGCAGCTTATATACCCGACAGGGGGATATCCCCTTAGAGCAGTACTTC
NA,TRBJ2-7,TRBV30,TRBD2,CAWSGGPSGVSYEQYF,TGTGCCTGGAGTGGGGGCCCTAGCGGGGTCTCCTACGAGCAGTACTTC
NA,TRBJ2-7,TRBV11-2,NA,CASSKQGDEQYF,TGTGCCAGCAGCAAACAGGGAGACGAGCAGTACTTC
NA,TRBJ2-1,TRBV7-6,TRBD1,CASSFLPDRKDEQFF,TGTGCCAGCAGCTTCTTACCGGACAGGAAGGATGAGCAGTTCTTC
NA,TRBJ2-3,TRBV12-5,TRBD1,CASGLGQGSTDTQYF,TGTGCTAGTGGTTTGGGACAGGGTAGCACAGATACGCAGTATTTT
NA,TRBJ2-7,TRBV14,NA,CASSSPRGRGYEQYF,TGTGCCAGCAGCTCCCCCCGGGGTCGTGGGTACGAGCAGTACTTC
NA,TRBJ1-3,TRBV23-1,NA,CASSQSGRARAFSGNTIYF,TGCGCCAGCAGTCAATCAGGTAGGGCCAGGGCCTTCTCTGGAAACACCATATATTTT
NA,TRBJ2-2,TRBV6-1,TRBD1,CASSEVAGGTGELFF,TGTGCCAGCAGTGAAGTGGCAGGGGGCACCGGGGAGCTGTTTTTT
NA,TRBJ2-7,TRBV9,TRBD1,CASSVTGGSYEQYF,TGTGCCAGCAGCGTTACAGGGGGTTCCTACGAGCAGTACTTC
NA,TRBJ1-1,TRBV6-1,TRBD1,CASSEGGTGSEAFF,TGTGCCAGCAGTGAGGGGGGGACAGGGTCCGAAGCTTTCTTT
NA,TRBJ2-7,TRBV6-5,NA,CASSQVQGGEQYF,TGTGCCAGCAGCCAAGTCCAGGGAGGCGAGCAGTACTTC
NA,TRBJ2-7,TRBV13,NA,CASSVDTGEQYF,TGTGCCAGCAGCGTGGATACAGGGGAGCAGTACTTC
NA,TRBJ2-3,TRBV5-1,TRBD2,CASSLVSAGGATDTQYF,TGCGCCAGCAGCTTGGTATCGGCGGGGGGAGCCACAGATACGCAGTATTTT
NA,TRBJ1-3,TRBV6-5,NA,CASSPYRSGNTIYF,TGTGCCAGCAGCCCCTACAGATCTGGAAACACCATATATTTT
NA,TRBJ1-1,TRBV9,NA,CASSVAGGGNTEAFF,TGTGCCAGCAGCGTAGCTGGGGGGGGGAACACTGAAGCTTTCTTT
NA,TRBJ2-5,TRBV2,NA,CASSEAPAGVETQYF,TGTGCCAGCAGTGAAGCCCCGGCAGGGGTAGAGACCCAGTACTTC
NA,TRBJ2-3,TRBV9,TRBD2,CASSTHSSGGAADTQYF,TGTGCCAGCAGCACTCATTCTAGCGGGGGGGCCGCCGATACGCAGTATTTT
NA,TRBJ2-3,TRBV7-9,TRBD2,CASSNPGTSGTDTQYF,TGTGCCAGCAGCAATCCCGGGACTAGCGGCACAGATACGCAGTATTTT
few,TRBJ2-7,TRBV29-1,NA,CSVVKGLDEQYF,TGCAGCGTTGTGAAGGGGCTCGACGAGCAGTACTTC
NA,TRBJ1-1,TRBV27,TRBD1,CASSLSGQGANTEAFF,TGTGCCAGCAGTTTATCGGGACAGGGGGCGAACACTGAAGCTTTCTTT
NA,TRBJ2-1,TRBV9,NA,CASSEPGTSPLRRGNEQFF,TGTGCCAGCAGCGAGCCCGGGACCTCGCCATTACGGCGGGGAAATGAGCAGTTCTTC